This section outlines one T cell receptor beta chain sequence together with its context. The antigen it recognizes is unknown. One base away there is no much larger clone; base qualities are not given. This entry comes from a study of T cell repertoires in aging, cancer and after chemotherapy (dated by TCRdb to between 2018 and 2021). Regarding the study in general: The donors fell into six age groups ranging from 30 or younger to 70 or older, and each group had at least three individuals. In the solid tumor group, paired pre- and post-chemotherapy samples were obtained from brain tumor (glioblastoma) patients receiving temozolomide-based therapy. The full dataset contained around 10 million TCR reads. Peripheral blood TCR beta repertoires from healthy donors and cancer patients were profiled to examine immunoaging and T cell reconstitution after chemotherapy. The cohort comprised over 200 cancer patients, 94 with hematological and over 110 with solid cancers, plus 95 healthy donors as a reference group. Overall results and qualifications from the work: Compared with age-matched healthy donors, untreated patients with either hematological or solid cancers had significantly lower TCR diversity in the blood along with higher clonality. Median generation probability increased over the chemotherapy interval in both cancer cohorts, suggesting repertoire reconstitution through rebound thymic output. According to the authors, the repertoire data do not permit conclusions about immunological memory after chemotherapy. In healthy donors, the decline in TCR diversity with age was mainly due to loss of richness, whereas in cancer patients loss of evenness also played a role.

TCR beta rearrangements were amplified from genomic DNA extracted from peripheral blood rather than from sorted cells or RNA. Using a mixed TRB-A/B primer pool, multiplex touch-down PCR amplified rearranged TRB sequences covering the V, D and J segments. Illumina adapters and sample indices were attached to the amplicons through two consecutive PCR reactions run with Phusion HS II polymerase. Amplicons were gel-purified using the NucleoSpin Gel and PCR Clean-up kit and were subsequently checked with Qubit and an Agilent 2100 Bioanalyzer. Sequencing of libraries was carried out on an Illumina MiSeq in 600-cycle, single-indexed, paired-end runs. The study's processing was this. TRB sequences were processed with MiXCR versions 2.12 and 3.0.5. Each unique CDR3 nucleotide sequence was counted as one clone, and only productive sequences with at least two reads were retained. The repertoire metrics were Shannon diversity, evenness, clonality (calculated as one minus evenness), and diversity profiles parameterized by alpha from 0 to 5. The IGoR algorithm was used to calculate generation probabilities for clones in the paired samples taken before and after chemotherapy. In-frame beta chains were kept once TCRdb had trimmed the public reads at Q25 with fastp and called clones with MiXCR. When rows share a CDR3 protein, they turn into one entry using the most common DNA and genes. TCRdb's processing, not the authors', yielded these V and J calls. This sample comprises about 21,000 distinct CDR3 sequences, about two fifths of them detected only once. 15% to 20% of the sample comes from the top ten.

The germline V gene (reference sequence) supplies CDR1 SGHKS and CDR2 YYEKEE. V is cut by 1 base and J by 2 bases, and the space between the germline ends is 7 bases. Spanning cysteine to phenylalanine, the CDR3 consists of 13 amino acids. Only CDR3 DNA is held: 39 bases, read in frame from base 1. The chain couples TRBV5-5 to TRBJ2-7; no D segment can be confidently identified. The receptor was isolated from a human donor with a solid tumor. The sequenced sample consisted of blood. DNA sequence: TGTGCCAGCAGCTTGTACAGTACCTACGAGCAGTACTTC. Its product reads: CASSLYSTYEQYF.